This entry describes one TCR beta chain. What it recognizes is unknown. CDR3 size: 16 residues. Trimming removed 0 bases from V and 3 bases from J; junction bases left unmatched: 4. Germline assignment: CDR1 SGDLS and CDR2 YYNGEE. This entry belongs to a study of T cells after posttransplantation cyclophosphamide. Overall study results and limits: TRB clonality was highly associated with recipient CMV seropositivity and reactivation. TRB overlap between skin or GI tissue T cells and blood was limited.

Busulfan-fludarabine conditioning, marrow transplant, and cyclophosphamide on days +3 and +4 were administered. Assay: immunoSEQ multiplex PCR; the TCRdb copy retains only in-frame clones and omits some. The sample consists of approximately 20,000 clones, approximately 90% of them appearing once. This TCR was sampled from a female patient in her 40s who received an allogeneic stem cell transplant from a related donor, was CMV-positive, and had no GVHD. The T cells may partly be graft donor cells. This chain connects TRBV9 to TRBJ2-2; 8 bases line up with TRBD2. The input for sequencing was PBMCs, taken after allogeneic stem cell transplant with posttransplant cyclophosphamide. CDR3 sequence reads: CASSVVASGYTGELFF. CDR3 nucleotides: TGTGCCAGCAGCGTAGTGGCTAGCGGGTACACCGGGGAGCTGTTTTTT. The full variable domain, with the rest looked up from reference TRBV9 and TRBJ2-2, is DSGVTQTPKHLITATGQRVTLRCSPRSGDLSVYWYQQSLDQGLQFLIQYYNGEERAKGNILERFSAQQFPDLHSELNLSSLELGDSALYFCASSVVASGYTGELFFGEGSRLTVL.